The 22 T cell receptor beta chains below were found in one sample sequenced in a study of blood T cells in healthy people across ages. PCR was performed a second time for roughly 7 to 11 cycles using a sample-barcoded 5' primer and a J-beta primer mix. From the 5' RACE reads, TCRdb called clonotypes with MiXCR, one entry per CDR3 protein. The sample lists approximately 850,000 distinct CDR3 sequences; around 43% were seen once. The specimen was blood. Source of these receptors: a man aged 60-69 years in good health.

This clonotype was counted between two and nine times. J is TRBJ2-1 and V is TRBV6-2 or TRBV6-3, with 11 bases aligning to TRBD2. J was trimmed by 6 bases and V by 4 bases; bases with no gene match: 2. The CDR3 totals 14 residues. CDR1 and CDR2 (germline): MNHEY, SVGEGT. Here the CDR3 reads CASSSTSGANEQFF. CDR3 nucleotides: TGTGCCAGCAGTTCGACTAGCGGGGCCAATGAGCAGTTCTTC.

The chain is built from TRBV9 and TRBJ2-1; 10 bases are a match to TRBD1. There are 15 residues in the CDR3. Germline V gene sequence: CDR1 SGDLS, CDR2 YYNGEE. V lost 4 bases, J lost 13 bases, and 14 bases stayed unmatched. CDR3 nucleotides: TGTGCCAGCAGCCACGGACAGGGGGAACCGGAGACCCAGTTCTTC. It codes for CASSHGQGEPETQFF.

A word on this clonotype: A junction boundary mismatches the germline segment, possibly from a read error. The chain employs TRBV4-3 and TRBJ2-1; D might be TRBD2 (5 bases). This CDR3 spans 15 amino acids. CDR1 is LGHNA, CDR2 YSLEER, per germline. The CDR3 DNA reads TGCGCCAGCAACCAAGATGAGTACCTAGCAGATGAGCAGTTCTTC. Translating gives CASNQDEYLADEQFF.

The sample holds many counts of this clonotype. The V and J genes are TRBV14 and TRBJ1-1; D may be TRBD1 (5 bases). The V gene's germline CDR1 is SGHDN and CDR2 FVKESK. This CDR3 is 16 amino acids long. Trimming shortened V by 1 base and J by 5 bases, and 17 bases separated the two germline ends. The chain's CDR3 is CASSQVKGAPRTEAFF. In DNA form, the CDR3 reads TGTGCCAGCAGCCAAGTAAAAGGGGCCCCGAGAACTGAAGCTTTCTTT.

This clonotype was picked up a small number of times. This chain connects TRBV6-1 to TRBJ1-5; no definite D call. The CDR3 length is 14 residues. Germline loops: CDR1 MNHNS, CDR2 SASEGT. V was shortened by 4 bases and J by 4 bases, with 11 bases between the two germline ends. The CDR3 region has the DNA TGTGCCAGCAGTGTAGGGCAAGAAAATCAGCCCCAGCATTTT. It specifies CASSVGQENQPQHF.

The table lists this clonotype with a count of one. The chain has TRBV3-1 and TRBJ2-2; no firm D call. Trimming cost V 5 bases and J 0 bases, with 13 bases left between them. The CDR3 spans 16 residues. Germline values: CDR1 LGHDT, CDR2 YNNKEL (reference sequence). The CDR3 nucleotides read TGTGCCAGCAGCTCCCATGCAGGTGCGAACACCGGGGAGCTGTTTTTT. Translation gives CASSSHAGANTGELFF.

The chain recombines TRBV28 with TRBJ2-5, with D tentatively TRBD1 (5 bases). V lost 1 base and J 4 bases, leaving 16 bases between the germline ends. CDR3 length: 16 amino acids. Germline CDR1 MDHEN, CDR2 SYDVKM. The chain's CDR3 is CASSLSLQGASETQYF. The CDR3 DNA reads as TGTGCCAGCAGTTTATCCCTGCAGGGCGCCTCAGAGACCCAGTACTTC.

For this clonotype: Compared with germline, one end of the junction differs, possibly owing to a read error. The chain is built from TRBV7-9 and TRBJ2-1, with 9 bases identical to TRBD2. CDR1 is SEHNR, CDR2 FQNEAQ, per germline (reference sequence). This CDR3 spans 14 amino acids. CDR3 nucleotides: TGTGTCAGCAGGAAACCGGGACTAGCACCTGAACAGTTCTTC. As protein: CVSRKPGLAPEQFF. Combining the CDR3 with reference TRBV7-9 and TRBJ2-1 gives the whole variable domain DTGVSQNPRHKITKRGQNVTFRCDPISEHNRLYWYRQTLGQGPEFLTYFQNEAQLEKSRLLSDRFSAERPKGSFSTLEIQRTEQGDSAMYLCVSRKPGLAPEQFFGPGTRLTVL.

This clonotype has only a few counts. The chain uses TRBV3-1 and TRBJ2-2, with D possibly called TRBD1 or TRBD2 (5 bases each). Per the germline V gene, CDR1 is LGHDT and CDR2 is YNNKEL (reference sequence). Trimming pared 6 bases from V and 4 bases from J, leaving 12 bases between. The CDR3 spans 14 residues. CDR3 sequence: CASRGAGSTGELFF. The CDR3 bases are TGTGCCAGCAGAGGGGCTGGGAGCACCGGGGAGCTGTTTTTT.

The chain employs TRBV28 and TRBJ2-7; maybe TRBD2 (5 bases). The V end was cut by 6 bases, the J end by 1 base, with 16 bases between. CDR1 MDHEN and CDR2 SYDVKM come from the germline V gene. The CDR3 runs 15 residues. The CDR3 DNA sequence: TGTGCCAGCAGGGCCCCCCAAACGGGGTCCTACGAGCAGTACTTC. Translated, it gives CASRAPQTGSYEQYF.

The CDR3 nucleotides read TGCAGTGCTAGATCCTCCAATGAGCAGTACTTC. It translates to CSARSSNEQYF. This chain uses TRBV20-1 with TRBJ2-5; D is unresolved. Per the germline V gene, CDR1 is DFQATT and CDR2 is SNEGSKA (reference sequence). V shed 2 bases and J shed 11 bases, with 12 bases lying between them. The CDR3 is made up of 11 amino acids.

The chain uses TRBV9 and TRBJ2-3; 7 bases match TRBD1. V lost 3 bases, J lost 1 base, and 5 bases stayed unmatched. Germline CDR1 reads SGDLS; CDR2 reads YYNGEE. The CDR3 is made up of 15 amino acids. The DNA for the CDR3 is TGTGCCAGCAGCGCCGGACAGGTCCGCACAGATACGCAGTATTTT. Amino acids: CASSAGQVRTDTQYF.

This clonotype turned up a few times. One base away lies a much larger clone, so this may be a sequencing read error. The chain joins TRBV6-2 or TRBV6-3 to TRBJ2-1, with D tentatively TRBD1 (6 bases). This CDR3 has 13 residues. CDR1 MNHEY and CDR2 SVGEGT come from the germline V gene. V was shortened by 11 bases and J by 8 bases, with 19 bases between the two germline ends. CDR3 coding DNA: TGTGCCGGCATTAGGGACACCTTCGATGAGCAGTTCTTC. Translated, it gives CAGIRDTFDEQFF.

This chain joins TRBV9 and TRBJ2-1; D is perhaps TRBD1 (5 bases). The J call may be wrong; the DNA end is better matched by TRBJ2-7. The CDR3 totals 17 residues. Germline CDR1 is SGDLS and CDR2 is YYNGEE. The CDR3 sequence is CASSVHRSVSSYNEQYF. The CDR3, as DNA: TGTGCCAGCAGCGTACACAGGTCGGTTAGCTCCTACAATGAGCAGTACTTC.

This clonotype was counted a few times. This chain links TRBV20-1 with TRBJ2-7; 8 nucleotides match TRBD1. V gave up 5 bases and J gave up 3 bases; unmatched junction bases: 9. The CDR3 totals 14 residues. Germline lookup yields CDR1 DFQATT and CDR2 SNEGSKA (reference sequence). The CDR3 loop is CSAGKTGDYYEQYF. CDR3 in DNA: TGCAGTGCTGGGAAGACAGGGGATTACTACGAGCAGTACTTC.

This sequence joins TRBV5-1 and TRBJ2-7, with 11 bases matching TRBD1. V shed 1 base and J 6 bases; nucleotides not matched to a gene: 6. CDR1 SGHRS and CDR2 YFSETQ come from the germline V gene. There are 15 residues in the CDR3. The CDR3 protein is CASSLTTGTGGEQYF. Written as DNA, the CDR3 is TGCGCCAGCAGCTTGACAACCGGGACAGGGGGCGAGCAGTACTTC.

This clonotype has a handful of counts. This chain links TRBV6-2 or TRBV6-3 with TRBJ1-5, with unresolved D. V shed 0 bases and J shed 2 bases, with 17 bases lying between them. CDR1 is MNHEY, CDR2 SVGEGT, per germline. The CDR3 runs to 18 residues. This CDR3 is CASSYSIQAVPGNQPQHF. CDR3 DNA sequence: TGTGCCAGCAGTTACTCGATTCAGGCGGTTCCGGGCAATCAGCCCCAGCATTTT.

This clonotype was picked up a small number of times. The chain links TRBV30 to TRBJ2-4, with D hard to call. The J call may not be correct, given that the DNA end is closer to TRBJ2-7. This CDR3 is 12 amino acids long. Germline CDR1 is GTSNPN and CDR2 is SVGIG (reference sequence). CDR3 in DNA: TGTGCCTGGAGCAGAATATTTGGCGAGCAGTACTTC. It encodes CAWSRIFGEQYF.

About this clonotype itself: One base away lies a much larger clone, so this may be a sequencing read error. This sequence joins TRBV29-1 and TRBJ2-7; D not resolved. The ends were cut back, 0 bases at V and 7 bases at J, with 16 bases in the middle. Germline CDR1 reads SQVTM; CDR2 reads ANQGSEA. The CDR3 has 14 residues. In DNA, the CDR3 is TGCAGCGTTGAAGATGGGCCCTTATACAATGAGCAGTACTTC. Its translation is CSVEDGPLYNEQYF.

CDR3: CSVSDSELTEQYF. The CDR3 DNA reads as TGCAGCGTATCCGACAGCGAGTTGACAGAGCAGTACTTC. The chain recombines TRBV29-1 with TRBJ2-7; D is possibly TRBD1 (5 bases). The CDR3 contains 13 residues. The V gene's germline CDR1 is SQVTM and CDR2 ANQGSEA. The V and J ends lost 6 bases and 7 bases respectively, with 19 bases between them.

V and J are TRBV28 and TRBJ1-5; D is unclear. The V end was cut by 5 bases, the J end by 0 bases, with 14 bases between. Germline V gene data show CDR1 as MDHEN and CDR2 as SYDVKM. The CDR3 consists of 16 residues. Here the CDR3 reads CASSALRLGSNQPQHF. The DNA for the CDR3 is TGTGCCAGCAGTGCTTTAAGGCTCGGTAGCAATCAGCCCCAGCATTTT. Full variable domain (remainder filled in from reference TRBV28 and TRBJ1-5): DVKVTQSSRYLVKRTGEKVFLECVQDMDHENMFWYRQDPGLGLRLIYFSYDVKMKEKGDIPEGYSVSREKKERFSLILESASTNQTSMYLCASSALRLGSNQPQHFGDGTRLSIL.

There are a few counts of this clonotype. The chain links TRBV4-3 to TRBJ2-7; D is uncertain. CDR1 is LGHNA and CDR2 is YSLEER in the germline V gene. V was shortened by 0 bases and J by 3 bases, with 9 bases between the two germline ends. The CDR3 covers 14 residues. CDR3 loop: CASSQDTYVYEQYF. Here the CDR3 DNA reads TGCGCCAGCAGCCAAGATACTTACGTCTACGAGCAGTACTTC.